The TCR beta chain under discussion was sequenced for a study of shared clonotypes between healthy human individuals. Negatively enriched CD4+ T cells were divided by CD45RA into naive and memory. The V end lost 3 bases, the J end lost 2 bases, and 8 bases lay between the germline ends. The CDR3 runs to 14 residues. CDR1 and CDR2 from the germline V gene are SNHLY and FYNNEI. Of note for this clone: Other nucleotide sequences in the sample specify the same CDR3.

TCRdb's copy holds only in-frame clones and misses some; the assay was immunoSEQ multiplex PCR. Among 2,500,000 or so clones, 93% were seen once, and the ten largest hold approximately 0.37%. The source of this sequence is a man between 18 and 29 years old in good health. Some clones in this sample may be carry-over from other donors' samples. The chain employs TRBV2 and TRBJ1-5; D remains ambiguous. Sequences were obtained from naive CD4+ T cells from PBMCs. Sample subset: CD45RA+ positively selected. CDR3 sequence reads: CASSESTGNQPQHF. In DNA, the CDR3 is TGTGCCAGCAGTGAGAGTACAGGCAATCAGCCCCAGCATTTT.